These 11 T cell receptor beta chains originate from one sample sequenced in a study of cytomegalovirus exposure and HLA in healthy donors. The PCR made use of 60 Vbeta and 13 Jbeta primers. The assay was immunoSEQ multiplex PCR, and TCRdb's table has in-frame clones only and misses some. The data show around 190,000 clones, with more than 70% seen just once and around 0.99% held by the top ten. Sequenced sample: PBMCs. These receptors originate from a woman aged 40 to 49 in good health and CMV-seronegative.

The rearrangement links TRBV6-5 to TRBJ2-6, with D unresolved. Germline loops: CDR1 MNHEY, CDR2 SVGAGI. V was clipped by 5 bases and J by 4 bases, with 6 bases between them. This CDR3 comprises 13 residues. In nucleotides, the CDR3 is TGTGCCAGCAGTCCCAGGGGGGCCAACGTCCTGACTTTC. This encodes CASSPRGANVLTF.

This clone was seen only a few times. This chain connects TRBV18 to TRBJ2-1; TRBD1 matches at 7 bases. The CDR3 runs to 14 residues. Germline assignment: CDR1 KGHSH and CDR2 LQKENI. With 4 bases clipped from V and 6 bases from J, the junction kept 6 bases outside the gene matches. The CDR3 DNA sequence: TGTGCCAGCTCACTTAAGGGGGCGGGCAATGAGCAGTTCTTC. It specifies CASSLKGAGNEQFF.

CDR3 in amino acids: CASSPDGWKGMTEAFF. Here the CDR3 DNA reads TGTGCCAGCAGCCCAGACGGTTGGAAGGGGATGACTGAAGCTTTCTTT. The rearrangement uses TRBV7-2 and TRBJ1-1; a weak D match, TRBD1 (5 bases). The CDR3 is 16 residues long. Trimming shortened V by 5 bases and J by 5 bases, and 21 bases separated the two germline ends. The germline V gene encodes CDR1 SGHTA and CDR2 FQGNSA. Full variable domain (missing parts from reference TRBV7-2 and TRBJ1-1): GAGVSQSPSNKVTEKGKDVELRCDPISGHTALYWYRQSLGQGLEFLIYFQGNSAPDKSGLPSDRFSAERTGGSVSTLTIQRTQQEDSAVYLCASSPDGWKGMTEAFFGQGTRLTVV.

The V call is TRBV10-3, the J call TRBJ2-3; TRBD1 matches 7 bases. V dropped 6 bases and J dropped 5; count of bases not matched to a gene: 8. The germline gives CDR1 ENHRY, CDR2 SYGVKD. CDR3 length: 14 amino acids. The CDR3 coding sequence is TGTGCCATCAGACCAGACAGGGCTGGAGATACGCAGTATTTT. It codes for CAIRPDRAGDTQYF.

J is TRBJ2-3 and V is TRBV27; 9 bases are a match to TRBD2. Germline V gene data show CDR1 as MNHEY and CDR2 as SMNVEV (reference sequence). Trimming removed 3 bases from V and 0 bases from J; junction bases left unmatched: 1. The CDR3 loop spans 15 amino acids. The CDR3 is CASSFLAGSTDTQYF. CDR3 nucleotide sequence: TGTGCCAGCAGTTTTCTAGCGGGGAGCACAGATACGCAGTATTTT.

This clone was counted a single time. CDR3 DNA sequence: TGTGCCAGCAGCTTGGGACTAGCGGGAGGCGGCTACAATGAGCAGTTCTTC. Its translation: CASSLGLAGGGYNEQFF. This chain uses TRBV5-8 with TRBJ2-1; 13 bases align to TRBD2. The CDR3 has 17 amino acids. Germline V lookup: CDR1 SGHTS, CDR2 YDEGEE. V shed 0 bases and J 3 bases; nucleotides not matched to a gene: 3.

The rearrangement links TRBV5-1 to TRBJ2-1; 7 positions agree with TRBD2. The V segment lost 2 bases and the J segment 4 bases; nucleotides outside the gene matches: 3. In germline, CDR1 is SGHRS, CDR2 YFSETQ. The CDR3 length is 14 residues. The CDR3 region has the DNA TGCGCCAGCAGCTTCGCTAGCGGTTACAATGAGCAGTTCTTC. This sequence encodes CASSFASGYNEQFF.

In its sample, this clone was seen once. The J gene is TRBJ1-3, the V gene TRBV4-1; 9 nucleotides match TRBD1. The CDR3 totals 17 residues. Germline-derived CDR1 and CDR2 are MGHRA and YSYEKL. V shed 4 bases, J shed 1 base, and the junction held 8 bases outside the gene matches. The CDR3 reads CASSLGQGLISGNTIYF. CDR3 in DNA: TGCGCCAGCAGCCTGGGACAGGGCCTGATTTCTGGAAACACCATATATTTT.

The genes are TRBV4-2 and TRBJ2-4; the match to TRBD2 covers 7 bases. Losses at the gene ends were 1 base for V and 1 base for J; bases not matched to a gene: 13. Germline loops: CDR1 LGHNA, CDR2 YNFKEQ. CDR3 size: 19 residues. CDR3 sequence: CASSQGRGGGSVAKNIQYF. CDR3 nucleotide sequence: TGTGCCAGCAGCCAAGGCCGAGGTGGCGGGAGTGTTGCCAAAAACATTCAGTACTTC.

Points on this clone: The same CDR3 also results from other DNA sequences found in this sample. The chain is built from TRBV5-1 and TRBJ2-3, with 9 bases identical to TRBD1. CDR1 is SGHRS and CDR2 is YFSETQ in the germline V gene. Losses at the gene ends were 3 bases for V and 3 bases for J; bases not matched to a gene: 5. This CDR3 comprises 15 residues. The CDR3 here is CASSSQGARTDTQYF. The CDR3 DNA follows: TGCGCCAGCAGCTCACAGGGGGCGAGGACAGATACGCAGTATTTT.

The genes are TRBV11-3 and TRBJ2-2; 13 nucleotides align to TRBD2. Germline V gene data show CDR1 as SGHNT and CDR2 as YENEEA. Trimming removed 4 bases from V and 13 bases from J; junction bases left unmatched: 9. The CDR3 covers 15 residues. The CDR3 sequence: CASSSRTSGGRRLFF. The DNA for the CDR3 is TGTGCCAGCAGCTCCAGGACTAGCGGGGGTCGACGGCTGTTTTTT. The whole variable domain, filled in from reference TRBV11-3 and TRBJ2-2, reads EAGVVQSPRYKIIEKKQPVAFWCNPISGHNTLYWYLQNLGQGPELLIRYENEEAVDDSQLPKDRFSAERLKGVDSTLKIQPAELGDSAVYLCASSSRTSGGRRLFFGEGSRLTVL.